The sequence of this T cell receptor (beta chain) was determined in a study of cytomegalovirus exposure and HLA in healthy donors. Data came from immunoSEQ multiplex PCR; TCRdb stores just in-frame clones and leaves some out. The table shows roughly 80,000 clones, with just over 90% occurring only once. With 6 bases clipped from V and 6 bases from J, the junction kept 6 bases outside the gene matches. Germline V lookup: CDR1 KGHSH, CDR2 LQKENI. The CDR3 has 13 amino acids. Source material: PBMCs. The sequence derives from a young man in good health and CMV-seronegative. The V and J genes are TRBV18 and TRBJ2-7; 9 bases are shared with TRBD1. CDR3 sequence reads: CASSTDRGLEQYF. Written as DNA, the CDR3 is TGTGCCAGCTCGACGGACAGGGGACTCGAGCAGTACTTC. Looking up the rest from reference TRBV18 and TRBJ2-7 gives the full variable domain: NAGVMQNPRHLVRRRGQEARLRCSPMKGHSHVYWYRQLPEEGLKFMVYLQKENIIDESGMPKERFSAEFPKEGPSILRIQQVVRGDSAAYFCASSTDRGLEQYFGPGTRLTVT.